This T cell receptor (beta chain) was sequenced during a study of blood T cell repertoires in COVID-19. Study as a whole: Samples of COVID-19 (acute and convalescent) were obtained from the United States, Italy and Spain. PBMCs, B-cell-depleted T cells, or T cells provided the cDNA or gDNA that made up the material.

Recruits, aged roughly 18 to 95 years, lived in about two dozen US areas. Worth noting for this clone: Other DNA sequences in the sample encode the same CDR3.

This CDR3 spans 14 amino acids. The germline gives CDR1 SNHLY, CDR2 FYNNEI. V gave up 3 bases and J gave up 3 bases, with 9 bases separating them. Original processing methods: Reference gene primer amplification yielded estimated nucleated cell counts. Method: immunoSEQ multiplex PCR; TCRdb's copy keeps in-frame clones and lacks some. V and J calls and clone size follow that table, whereas D and trimming were derived from the DNA. Among under 350,000 clones, 86% were seen once, and the ten largest hold around 4.4%. This chain links TRBV2 with TRBJ1-3; a possible D gene is TRBD1 (5 bases). The TCR was taken from a middle-aged woman with acute COVID-19. The specimen sequenced was PBMCs or T cells enriched from blood (not recorded which). CDR3: CASSEQGGGNTIYF. CDR3 sequence (DNA): TGTGCCAGCAGTGAGCAGGGAGGTGGAAACACCATATATTTT. The variable domain in full, with the rest retrieved from reference TRBV2 and TRBJ1-3, is EPEVTQTPSHQVTQMGQEVILRCVPISNHLYFYWYRQILGQKVEFLVSFYNNEISEKSEIFDDQFSVERPDGSNFTLKIRSTKLEDSAMYFCASSEQGGGNTIYFGEGSWLTVV.